The TCR beta chain described here comes from a study of metastatic and nonmetastatic thyroid tumors. Looking at the study overall: Where malignant and benign thyroid patients were concerned, repertoires were compared across blood and tumor or nodule tissue.

Study-wide results and limits: TCR beta diversity was reportedly significantly higher in malignant thyroid tumors than benign nodules, in blood and tumor.

A remark on this clone: What it binds is unknown.

Nobody among the patients had been given any treatment before thyroid surgery. This CDR3 is 14 amino acids long. In germline, CDR1 is SNHLY, CDR2 FYNNEI. Deletions cut 6 bases from V and 4 bases from J, with 16 bases between. Original methodology: CDR3 was compared across clinicopathological groups, and the resulting differences were used to build a distant-metastasis classifier for papillary thyroid cancer. TCRdb re-analyzed the PCR reads using MiXCR. The V and J calls were not made by the authors but by TCRdb's processing. The table shows 5,500 to 7,000 clones, with about 30% occurring only once. The TCR comes from a female donor with papillary thyroid cancer or a benign thyroid nodule (not recorded which). Some clones in this sample may be carry-over from other donors' samples. This rearrangement joins TRBV2 to TRBJ2-7, with D perhaps TRBD2 (6 bases). The sample consisted of adjacent normal tissue. The CDR3 nucleotides are TGTGCCAGCAGCGTAAGTAGCGGTCCTTACGAGCAGTACTTC. Protein product: CASSVSSGPYEQYF.